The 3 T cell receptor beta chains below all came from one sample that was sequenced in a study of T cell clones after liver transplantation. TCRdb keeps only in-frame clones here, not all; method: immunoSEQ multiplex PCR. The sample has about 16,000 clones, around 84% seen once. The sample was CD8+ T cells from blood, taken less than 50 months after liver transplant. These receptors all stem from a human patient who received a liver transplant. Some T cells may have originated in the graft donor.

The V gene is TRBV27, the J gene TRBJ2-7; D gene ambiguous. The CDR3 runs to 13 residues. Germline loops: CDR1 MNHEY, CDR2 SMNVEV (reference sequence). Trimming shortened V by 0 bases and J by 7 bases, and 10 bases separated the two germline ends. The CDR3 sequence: CASSLSMTHEQYF. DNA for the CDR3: TGTGCCAGCAGTTTATCGATGACACATGAGCAGTACTTC.

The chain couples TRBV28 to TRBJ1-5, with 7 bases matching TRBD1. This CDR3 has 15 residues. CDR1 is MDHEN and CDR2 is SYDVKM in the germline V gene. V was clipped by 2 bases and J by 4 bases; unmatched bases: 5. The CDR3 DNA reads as TGTGCCAGCAGTTTAGTCGGACAGGCTAATCAGCCCCAGCATTTT. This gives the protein CASSLVGQANQPQHF.

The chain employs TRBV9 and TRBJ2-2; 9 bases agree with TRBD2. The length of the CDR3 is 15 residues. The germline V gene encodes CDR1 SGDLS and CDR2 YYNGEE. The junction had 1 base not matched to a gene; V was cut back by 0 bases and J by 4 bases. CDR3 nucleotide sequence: TGTGCCAGCAGCGTAGATAGCGGGAGCACCGGGGAGCTGTTTTTT. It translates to CASSVDSGSTGELFF.